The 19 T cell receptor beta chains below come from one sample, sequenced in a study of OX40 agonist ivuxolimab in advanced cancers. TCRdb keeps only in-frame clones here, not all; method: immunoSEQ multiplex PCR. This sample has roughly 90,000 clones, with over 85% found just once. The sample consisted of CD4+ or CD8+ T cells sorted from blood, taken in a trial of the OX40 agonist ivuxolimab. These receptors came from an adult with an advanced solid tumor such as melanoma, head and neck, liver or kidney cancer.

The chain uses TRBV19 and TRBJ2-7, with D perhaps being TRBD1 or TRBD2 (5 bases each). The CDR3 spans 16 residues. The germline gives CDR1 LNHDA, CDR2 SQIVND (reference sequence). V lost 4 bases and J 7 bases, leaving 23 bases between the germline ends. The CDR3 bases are TGTGCCAGTAGTAATTTTGGACGAGGGGTGTATCGGGAGCAGTACTTC. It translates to CASSNFGRGVYREQYF.

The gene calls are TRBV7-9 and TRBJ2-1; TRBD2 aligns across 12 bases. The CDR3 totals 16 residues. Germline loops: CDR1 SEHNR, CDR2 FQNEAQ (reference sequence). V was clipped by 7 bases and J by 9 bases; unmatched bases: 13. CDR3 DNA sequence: TGTGCCAGCATCCCCTTATCTAGCGGGGGGGCCGGTGAGCAGTTCTTC. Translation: CASIPLSSGGAGEQFF.

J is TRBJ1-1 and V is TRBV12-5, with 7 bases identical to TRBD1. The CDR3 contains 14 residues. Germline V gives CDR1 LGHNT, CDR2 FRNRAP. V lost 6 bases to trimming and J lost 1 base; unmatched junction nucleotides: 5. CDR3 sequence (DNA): TGTGCTAGTGGCTCAGGGGGGCAGAACACTGAAGCTTTCTTT. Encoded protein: CASGSGGQNTEAFF.

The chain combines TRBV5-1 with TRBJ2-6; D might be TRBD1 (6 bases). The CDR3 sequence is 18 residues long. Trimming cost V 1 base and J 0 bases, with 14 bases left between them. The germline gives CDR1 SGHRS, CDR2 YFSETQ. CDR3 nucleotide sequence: TGCGCCAGCAGCTTGTCAGGGACACGACACTCTGGGGCCAACGTCCTGACTTTC. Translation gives CASSLSGTRHSGANVLTF.

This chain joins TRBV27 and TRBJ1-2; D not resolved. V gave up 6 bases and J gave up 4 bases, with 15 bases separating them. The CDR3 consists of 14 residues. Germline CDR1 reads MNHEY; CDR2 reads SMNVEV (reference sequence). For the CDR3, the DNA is TGTGCCAGCAGGACGTTCGGACGGTCCTATGGCTACACCTTC. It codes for CASRTFGRSYGYTF.

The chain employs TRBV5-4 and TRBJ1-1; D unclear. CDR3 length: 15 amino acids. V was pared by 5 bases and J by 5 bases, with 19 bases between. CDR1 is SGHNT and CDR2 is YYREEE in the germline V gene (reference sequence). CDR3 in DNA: TGTGCCAGCAGGTTTTCGGACCGGGTGGAAACTGAAGCTTTCTTT. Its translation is CASRFSDRVETEAFF.

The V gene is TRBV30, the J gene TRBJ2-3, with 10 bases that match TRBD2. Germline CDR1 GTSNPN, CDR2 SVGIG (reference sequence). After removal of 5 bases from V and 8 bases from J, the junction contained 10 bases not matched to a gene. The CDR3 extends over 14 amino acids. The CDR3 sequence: CAWLEAGGPGTQYF. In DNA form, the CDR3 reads TGTGCCTGGCTCGAAGCGGGGGGGCCGGGTACGCAGTATTTT.

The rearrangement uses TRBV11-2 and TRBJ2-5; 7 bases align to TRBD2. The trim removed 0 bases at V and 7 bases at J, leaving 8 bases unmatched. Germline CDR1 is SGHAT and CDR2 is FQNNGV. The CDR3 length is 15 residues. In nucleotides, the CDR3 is TGTGCCAGCAGCTTAGAGCTAGCGGCCGGGGGGACCCAGTACTTC. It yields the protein CASSLELAAGGTQYF.

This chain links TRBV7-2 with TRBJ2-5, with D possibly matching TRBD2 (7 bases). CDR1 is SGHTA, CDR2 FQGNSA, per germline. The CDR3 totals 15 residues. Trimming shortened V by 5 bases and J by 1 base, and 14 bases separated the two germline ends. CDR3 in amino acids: CASSPGGGRQETQYF. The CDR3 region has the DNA TGTGCCAGCAGCCCTGGGGGGGGGCGCCAAGAGACCCAGTACTTC.

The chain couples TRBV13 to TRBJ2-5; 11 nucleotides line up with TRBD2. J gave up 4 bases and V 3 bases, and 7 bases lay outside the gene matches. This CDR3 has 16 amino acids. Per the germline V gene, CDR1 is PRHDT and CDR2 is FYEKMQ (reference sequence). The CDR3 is CASSFKMTSGVETQYF. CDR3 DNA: TGTGCCAGCAGCTTCAAAATGACTAGCGGGGTAGAGACCCAGTACTTC.

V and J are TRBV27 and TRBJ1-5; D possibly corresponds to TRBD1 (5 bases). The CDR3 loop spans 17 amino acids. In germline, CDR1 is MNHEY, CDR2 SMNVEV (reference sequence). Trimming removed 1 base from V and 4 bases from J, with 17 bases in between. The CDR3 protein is CASSLYAPGTRNQPQHF. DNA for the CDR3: TGTGCCAGCAGTTTATACGCCCCAGGGACCCGGAATCAGCCCCAGCATTTT.

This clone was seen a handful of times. The CDR3 bases are TGTGCCAGCAGGGTCGAGGGCGAGCAGTACTTC. Translating gives CASRVEGEQYF. V is TRBV7-8 and J is TRBJ2-7, with D possibly TRBD2 on 5 matching bases. Trimming took 6 bases from V and 6 from J, leaving 9 bases between them. The CDR3 loop spans 11 amino acids. CDR1 and CDR2 from the germline V gene are SGHVS and FQNEAQ. Combining the CDR3 with reference TRBV7-8 and TRBJ2-7 gives the whole variable domain GAGVSQSPRYKVAKRGQDVALRCDPISGHVSLFWYQQALGQGPEFLTYFQNEAQLDKSGLPSDRFFAERPEGSVSTLKIQRTQQEDSAVYLCASRVEGEQYFGPGTRLTVT.

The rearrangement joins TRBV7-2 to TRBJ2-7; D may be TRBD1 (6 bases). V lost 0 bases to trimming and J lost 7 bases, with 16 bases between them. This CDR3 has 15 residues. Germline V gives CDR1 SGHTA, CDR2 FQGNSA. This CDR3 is CASSLAPQGSREQYF. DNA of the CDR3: TGTGCCAGCAGCTTAGCGCCACAGGGAAGTAGGGAGCAGTACTTC.

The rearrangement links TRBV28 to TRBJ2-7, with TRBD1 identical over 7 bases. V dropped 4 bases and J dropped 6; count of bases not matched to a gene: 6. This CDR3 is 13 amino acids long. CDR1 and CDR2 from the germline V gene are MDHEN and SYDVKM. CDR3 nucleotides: TGTGCCAGCAGTTCAAGGGGGCCACTCGAGCAGTACTTC. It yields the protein CASSSRGPLEQYF.

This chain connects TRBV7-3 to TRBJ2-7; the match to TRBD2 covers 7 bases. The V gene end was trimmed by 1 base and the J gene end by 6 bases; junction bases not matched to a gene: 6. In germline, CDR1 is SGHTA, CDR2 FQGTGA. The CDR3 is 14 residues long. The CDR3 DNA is TGTGCCAGCAGCTTAAGGCCCGGGGAGGGCGAGCAGTACTTC. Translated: CASSLRPGEGEQYF.

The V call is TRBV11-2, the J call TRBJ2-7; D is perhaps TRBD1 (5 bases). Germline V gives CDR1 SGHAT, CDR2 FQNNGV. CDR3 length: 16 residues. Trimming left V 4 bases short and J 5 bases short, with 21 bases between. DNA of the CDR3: TGTGCCAGCAGCTCCCCCGCGACAGCCTTGGGCCACGAGCAGTACTTC. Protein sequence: CASSSPATALGHEQYF.

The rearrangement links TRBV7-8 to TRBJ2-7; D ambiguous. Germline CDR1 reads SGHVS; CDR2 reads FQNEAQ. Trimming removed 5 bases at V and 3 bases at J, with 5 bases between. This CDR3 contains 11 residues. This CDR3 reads CASSLNYEQYF. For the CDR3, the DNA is TGTGCCAGCAGCCTGAACTACGAGCAGTACTTC.

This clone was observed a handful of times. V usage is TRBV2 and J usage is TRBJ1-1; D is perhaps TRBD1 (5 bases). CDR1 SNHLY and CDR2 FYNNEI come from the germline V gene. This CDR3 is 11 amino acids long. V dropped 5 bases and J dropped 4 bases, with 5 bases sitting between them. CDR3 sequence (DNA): TGTGCCAGCAGTACAGGCACTGAAGCTTTCTTT. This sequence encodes CASSTGTEAFF.

CDR3 sequence (DNA): TGCGCCAGCATGGGCTGGGAGGGGTCAGATACGCAGTATTTT. It is translated as CASMGWEGSDTQYF. V gene TRBV10-2 combines with J gene TRBJ2-3, with 7 bases matching TRBD2. The trim removed 7 bases at V and 4 bases at J, leaving 8 bases unmatched. The germline V gene has CDR1 WSHSY and CDR2 SAAADI. The CDR3 is 14 amino acids.